This TCR beta chain was found in a study of Ad26.COV2.S vaccination and SARS-CoV-2 variants. Study context: As a participant in COV1001, the donor was in the Ad26.COV2.S trial arm. Notes on the study in general: Spike-specific TCR breadth in vaccine recipients exceeded that seen in placebo recipients. An underestimation of total T cell responses may have resulted from the TCR breadth and depth analyses.

The CDR3 has 14 residues. V shed 2 bases and J shed 4 bases, with 10 bases lying between them. Looked up from germline, CDR1 is LNHDA and CDR2 is SQIVND (reference sequence). Using immunoSEQ multiplex PCR, the repertoire was profiled, and TCRdb retains in-frame clones only, with some absent. The profile shows more than 300,000 clones, 80% to 90% of them singletons. For this clone: Its specificity is not known. The sample has other DNA sequences that encode this CDR3 too.

Treatment: 15 to 20 received Ad26.COV2.S at low or high dose, single or two shots; about 5 received placebo; per-sample allocation not given. Sample collection was performed on day 63 after the first vaccine or placebo injection. The sequence came from a person between 18 and 65 years old who received the Ad26.COV2.S COVID-19 vaccine or a placebo. Sequencing was performed on peripheral blood, taken in a trial of Ad26.COV2.S vaccine versus placebo. The rearrangement links TRBV19 to TRBJ2-3; tentative D call: TRBD1 (5 bases). CDR3 bases: TGTGCCAGTAGTATACAGGGAAGGTCAGATACGCAGTATTTT. Protein sequence: CASSIQGRSDTQYF.